A single sample gave rise to the 27 T cell receptor beta chains below, sequenced in a study of T cell clones after liver transplantation. Data came from immunoSEQ multiplex PCR; TCRdb stores just in-frame clones and leaves some out. The sample lists roughly 8,100 clones, about 80% occurring once. This specimen was CD8+ T cells from blood, taken before liver transplant. These receptors were collected from a human donor who received a liver transplant.

The V call is TRBV4-1, the J call TRBJ1-2; D not certain. Between the trimmed V and J ends, which lost 1 base and 4 bases, there was a span of 13 bases. The CDR3 is 15 amino acids. Germline V CDR1 and CDR2: MGHRA, YSYEKL. The CDR3, as DNA: TGCGCCAGCAGCCAAGCCCTGGGCGCCTTCTATGGCTACACCTTC. Its protein product is CASSQALGAFYGYTF.

This clone appeared a few times. The chain combines TRBV5-3 with TRBJ2-3; 9 nucleotides line up with TRBD1. TRBV5-3 is flagged as an ORF with uncertain function. The J segment lost 1 base and the V segment lost 9 bases, leaving 9 bases of the junction unmatched. This CDR3 spans 15 amino acids. The CDR3 region is CAISMGDRGTDTQYF. CDR3 DNA sequence: TGTGCCATATCTATGGGGGACAGGGGCACAGATACGCAGTATTTT.

The chain links TRBV19 to TRBJ1-1; D remains ambiguous. V was shortened by 11 bases and J by 4 bases, with 11 bases between the two germline ends. The CDR3 has 11 residues. The germline V gene encodes CDR1 LNHDA and CDR2 SQIVND (reference sequence). The CDR3 loop is CAVDEGTEAFF. The CDR3 DNA is TGTGCCGTCGACGAGGGCACTGAAGCTTTCTTT.

This sequence joins TRBV28 and TRBJ1-4, with D tentatively TRBD1 (6 bases). V gave up 2 bases and J gave up 4 bases, with 17 bases separating them. CDR1 MDHEN and CDR2 SYDVKM come from the germline V gene. The CDR3 covers 17 residues. As DNA, the CDR3 is TGTGCCAGCAGTTTAAAAATCGGACAGATCCATAATGAAAAACTGTTTTTT. Residues: CASSLKIGQIHNEKLFF.

This clone was observed once. The chain recombines TRBV9 with TRBJ2-2; 8 nucleotides agree with TRBD1. Germline V CDR1 and CDR2: SGDLS, YYNGEE. Trimming removed 1 base from V and 1 base from J; junction bases left unmatched: 6. The CDR3 extends over 17 amino acids. The CDR3 here is CASSVPKTGENTGELFF. In DNA form, the CDR3 reads TGTGCCAGCAGCGTACCAAAGACAGGGGAGAACACCGGGGAGCTGTTTTTT.

The chain is built from TRBV6-5 and TRBJ1-2, with 8 nucleotides matching TRBD1. The length of the CDR3 is 16 residues. The ends lost 0 bases at V and 3 bases at J; junction bases unmatched: 6. Germline V gene sequence: CDR1 MNHEY, CDR2 SVGAGI. CDR3: CASSYSRDRGDYGYTF. DNA of the CDR3: TGTGCCAGCAGTTACTCGCGAGACAGGGGAGACTATGGCTACACCTTC.

This clone appeared a single time. The chain uses TRBV11-1 and TRBJ1-1; weak D call: TRBD1 (6 bases). The V gene lost 5 bases and the J gene lost 4 bases, with 17 bases spanning the gap. The CDR3 sequence is 15 residues long. Germline V gene sequence: CDR1 SGHAT, CDR2 FQDESV (reference sequence). This CDR3 is CASSDLYRVATEAFF. The CDR3 bases are TGTGCCAGCAGCGATCTGTACAGGGTTGCCACTGAAGCTTTCTTT.

The chain employs TRBV6-5 and TRBJ2-3, with a tentative D call TRBD2 (5 bases). Trimming pared 2 bases from V and 3 bases from J, leaving 9 bases between. Germline V gives CDR1 MNHEY, CDR2 SVGAGI. The CDR3 totals 14 residues. CDR3 in DNA: TGTGCCAGCAGTTACGGTGAGGGAACAGATACGCAGTATTTT. Amino acid sequence: CASSYGEGTDTQYF.

The chain recombines TRBV5-5 with TRBJ2-5; the match to TRBD1 covers 12 bases. Germline-derived CDR1 and CDR2 are SGHKS and YYEKEE (reference sequence). V lost 0 bases and J lost 2; bases outside the gene matches: 11. CDR3 length equals 19 residues. The CDR3 nucleotides read TGTGCCAGCAGCTTGGTGGTGGGACAGGGGGCGCGGGGGCAAGAGACCCAGTACTTC. This encodes CASSLVVGQGARGQETQYF.

This clone was observed a few times. V gene TRBV6-1 combines with J gene TRBJ1-6, with 11 bases identical to TRBD1. Trimming took 2 bases from V and 10 from J; bases not matched to a gene: 13. CDR1 and CDR2 from the germline V gene are MNHNS and SASEGT. The length of the CDR3 is 18 residues. The DNA of the CDR3 is TGTGCCAGCAGTGAATTACGCGGGGGACAGGGGGGTCGGTCACCCCTCCACTTT. Residues: CASSELRGGQGGRSPLHF.

The genes are TRBV7-9 and TRBJ2-1, with 7 nucleotides matching TRBD1. Germline V gene lookup returns CDR1 SEHNR and CDR2 FQNEAQ (reference sequence). This CDR3 contains 15 residues. V was clipped by 3 bases and J by 8 bases; unmatched bases: 10. In DNA, the CDR3 is TGTGCCAGCAGCTTCGCCCAGGGGGAAGTGTATGAGCAGTTCTTC. Translating gives CASSFAQGEVYEQFF.

The chain combines TRBV2 with TRBJ1-4; D ambiguous. Trimming pared 5 bases from V and 8 bases from J, leaving 18 bases between. This CDR3 is 15 amino acids long. From germline, CDR1 is SNHLY and CDR2 FYNNEI. CDR3 DNA sequence: TGTGCCAGCAGTCCCCTGGGCGGGCTTCGGGAAAAACTGTTTTTT. This gives the protein CASSPLGGLREKLFF.

The rearrangement joins TRBV4-2 to TRBJ2-1; 7 bases match TRBD2. Unmatched junction bases numbered 4, after V lost 2 bases and J lost 6 bases. Per germline, CDR1 LGHNA and CDR2 YNFKEQ. The CDR3 spans 14 residues. The CDR3 reads CASSQSGTINEQFF. CDR3 bases: TGTGCCAGCAGCCAATCCGGGACTATCAATGAGCAGTTCTTC.

The chain links TRBV9 to TRBJ2-7, with 10 bases identical to TRBD2. CDR3 length equals 16 residues. Germline V gene lookup returns CDR1 SGDLS and CDR2 YYNGEE. The J segment lost 3 bases and the V segment lost 3 bases, leaving 9 bases of the junction unmatched. The CDR3 loop reads CASSGGVSGGSYEQYF. CDR3 in DNA: TGTGCCAGCAGCGGGGGGGTTAGCGGGGGGAGCTACGAGCAGTACTTC.

The chain is built from TRBV7-3 and TRBJ2-7, with 7 bases matching TRBD1. The germline gives CDR1 SGHTA, CDR2 FQGTGA. The CDR3 is 14 amino acids. V dropped 5 bases and J dropped 5; count of bases not matched to a gene: 9. CDR3 sequence reads: CASSLSGQANEQYF. Here the CDR3 DNA reads TGTGCCAGCAGCCTCTCCGGACAGGCCAACGAGCAGTACTTC.

J is TRBJ1-1 and V is TRBV11-1; the D gene is possibly TRBD1 (6 bases). The CDR3 covers 15 residues. The germline V gene has CDR1 SGHAT and CDR2 FQDESV (reference sequence). Between the trimmed V and J ends, which lost 6 bases and 3 bases, there was a span of 17 bases. CDR3 sequence reads: CASSPPGAVDTEAFF. CDR3 DNA: TGTGCCAGCAGTCCCCCAGGGGCAGTTGACACTGAAGCTTTCTTT.

The V and J genes are TRBV13 and TRBJ2-1; D may be TRBD2 (6 bases). Trimming cost V 4 bases and J 9 bases, with 10 bases left between them. Germline V CDR1 and CDR2: PRHDT, FYEKMQ (reference sequence). The CDR3 contains 12 residues. CDR3 nucleotide sequence: TGTGCCAGCAGCTCGACCGGGGGTGAGCAGTTCTTC. This gives the protein CASSSTGGEQFF. Variable domain in full (rest from reference TRBV13 and TRBJ2-1): AAGVIQSPRHLIKEKRETATLKCYPIPRHDTVYWYQQGPGQDPQFLISFYEKMQSDKGSIPDRFSAQQFSDYHSELNMSSLELGDSALYFCASSSTGGEQFFGPGTRLTVL.

The genes are TRBV18 and TRBJ2-7; D is perhaps TRBD1 (6 bases). V gave up 2 bases and J gave up 2 bases, with 10 bases separating them. CDR1 is KGHSH and CDR2 is LQKENI in the germline V gene. The CDR3 totals 14 residues. CDR3 nucleotides: TGTGCCAGCTCACCAGAGGACAGACCCTACGAGCAGTACTTC. Translation gives CASSPEDRPYEQYF.

The chain carries TRBV5-6 and TRBJ1-3, with TRBD1 identical over 11 bases. V gave up 1 base and J gave up 4 bases; unmatched junction bases: 10. From germline, CDR1 is SGHDT and CDR2 YYEEEE. The CDR3 runs 18 residues. The CDR3 is CASSLRRGQGAGGNTIYF. The CDR3 DNA reads as TGTGCCAGCAGCTTGCGTAGAGGACAGGGGGCAGGAGGAAACACCATATATTTT.

The V call is TRBV11-2, the J call TRBJ1-1, with 9 bases that match TRBD1. The V segment lost 6 bases and the J segment 6 bases; nucleotides outside the gene matches: 2. Germline CDR1 is SGHAT and CDR2 is FQNNGV. The CDR3 spans 12 residues. CDR3 in amino acids: CASRDRGAEAFF. The DNA for the CDR3 is TGTGCCAGCAGGGACAGGGGAGCTGAAGCTTTCTTT. The variable domain in full, with the rest retrieved from reference TRBV11-2 and TRBJ1-1, is EAGVAQSPRYKIIEKRQSVAFWCNPISGHATLYWYQQILGQGPKLLIQFQNNGVVDDSQLPKDRFSAERLKGVDSTLKIQPAKLEDSAVYLCASRDRGAEAFFGQGTRLTVV.

A single count supports this clone. The CDR3 region is CAISDLRSRPGDYGYTF. Written as DNA, the CDR3 is TGTGCCATCAGTGACCTCAGGTCACGGCCCGGGGACTATGGCTACACCTTC. The J gene is TRBJ1-2, the V gene TRBV10-3; unclear D gene. Looked up from germline, CDR1 is ENHRY and CDR2 is SYGVKD. The length of the CDR3 is 17 residues. The V and J ends lost 3 bases and 3 bases respectively, with 20 bases between them.

The rearrangement joins TRBV19 to TRBJ2-2; TRBD2 matches 10 bases. Germline CDR1 and CDR2: LNHDA and SQIVND (reference sequence). J was trimmed by 7 bases and V by 3 bases; bases with no gene match: 8. CDR3 length: 16 amino acids. The CDR3 DNA is TGTGCCAGTAGTATCGGAAGCGGGGGGGCCTTCGGGGAGCTGTTTTTT. It is translated as CASSIGSGGAFGELFF. Full variable domain (rest looked up from reference TRBV19 and TRBJ2-2): DGGITQSPKYLFRKEGQNVTLSCEQNLNHDAMYWYRQDPGQGLRLIYYSQIVNDFQKGDIAEGYSVSREKKESFPLTVTSAQKNPTAFYLCASSIGSGGAFGELFFGEGSRLTVL.

The V and J genes are TRBV9 and TRBJ2-3, with 9 bases identical to TRBD1. Germline CDR1 reads SGDLS; CDR2 reads YYNGEE. Unmatched junction bases numbered 5, after V lost 0 bases and J lost 6 bases. There are 15 residues in the CDR3. The CDR3 region has the DNA TGTGCCAGCAGCGTAGATACAGGGGGCGCGGATACGCAGTATTTT. Amino acids: CASSVDTGGADTQYF.

This chain links TRBV5-4 with TRBJ1-1; TRBD1 matches 10 bases. J lost 2 bases, V lost 5 bases, and 9 bases had no gene match. The V gene's germline CDR1 is SGHNT and CDR2 YYREEE (reference sequence). CDR3 length: 16 amino acids. The CDR3 spells CASRRTTGGYNTEAFF. The CDR3 bases are TGTGCCAGCAGGCGTACGACAGGGGGCTATAACACTGAAGCTTTCTTT.

The V and J genes are TRBV7-8 and TRBJ2-6; 9 bases line up with TRBD2. Germline CDR1 and CDR2: SGHVS and FQNEAQ. V was pared by 3 bases and J by 1 base, with 10 bases of the junction left unmatched. The CDR3 spans 19 residues. DNA for the CDR3: TGTGCCAGCAGCTTTGCCCGCGGGGGGGCCAAGTCTGGGGCCAACGTCCTGACTTTC. As protein: CASSFARGGAKSGANVLTF. Drawing the rest from reference TRBV7-8 and TRBJ2-6, the complete variable domain is GAGVSQSPRYKVAKRGQDVALRCDPISGHVSLFWYQQALGQGPEFLTYFQNEAQLDKSGLPSDRFFAERPEGSVSTLKIQRTQQEDSAVYLCASSFARGGAKSGANVLTFGAGSRLTVL.

The rearrangement links TRBV9 to TRBJ2-1, with 8 bases that match TRBD2. From germline, CDR1 is SGDLS and CDR2 YYNGEE. V gave up 3 bases and J gave up 1 base; unmatched junction bases: 6. This CDR3 comprises 16 residues. CDR3 DNA sequence: TGTGCCAGCAGCGGGAGTACGGGGGGGTCCTACAATGAGCAGTTCTTC. This gives the protein CASSGSTGGSYNEQFF.

This chain uses TRBV29-1 with TRBJ2-7; D not certain. The CDR3 consists of 13 residues. The germline V gene encodes CDR1 SQVTM and CDR2 ANQGSEA. Deletions cut 2 bases from V and 5 bases from J, with 13 bases between. The CDR3 DNA reads TGCAGCGTTGAATATGGAGTGGGTGACGAGCAGTACTTC. It encodes CSVEYGVGDEQYF.